Presented here are 9 T cell receptor beta chains from one specimen sequenced in a study of cytomegalovirus exposure and HLA in healthy donors. PCR was performed using 60 Vbeta and 13 Jbeta primers. TCRdb keeps only in-frame clones here, not all; method: immunoSEQ multiplex PCR. This sample has 270,000 or so clones, with more than 80% found just once. The sequenced sample consisted of PBMCs. All receptors come from a man aged 40-55 years in good health and CMV-seropositive.

The chain is built from TRBV4-3 and TRBJ2-3; 7 bases match TRBD2. J was trimmed by 10 bases and V by 0 bases; bases with no gene match: 16. CDR3 length: 17 amino acids. Germline V gene lookup returns CDR1 LGHNA and CDR2 YSLEER. The CDR3 coding sequence is TGCGCCAGCAGCCAAGAAGATGGGCGGGAGCTTCCTGTGGCGCAGTATTTT. This sequence encodes CASSQEDGRELPVAQYF.

V usage is TRBV4-1 and J usage is TRBJ1-1, with unresolved D. CDR3 length equals 13 residues. Trimming pared 2 bases from V and 8 bases from J, leaving 12 bases between. Looked up from germline, CDR1 is MGHRA and CDR2 is YSYEKL. The CDR3 DNA is TGCGCCAGCAGCCAAAATAACGGGATCGAAGCTTTCTTT. Its translation is CASSQNNGIEAFF.

The rearrangement links TRBV7-2 to TRBJ2-7, with D perhaps TRBD2 (6 bases). Germline V gene sequence: CDR1 SGHTA, CDR2 FQGNSA. CDR3 length: 16 residues. V was cut by 5 bases and J by 2 bases, with 19 bases left in between. CDR3 nucleotides: TGTGCCAGCAGCCGAAGCAAAGGGACTTCTACCTACGAGCAGTACTTC. As protein: CASSRSKGTSTYEQYF.

The chain couples TRBV19 to TRBJ2-7; 7 positions agree with TRBD2. V trimming: 4 bases; J trimming: 4 bases; junction bases outside the gene matches: 7. This CDR3 contains 14 residues. In germline, CDR1 is LNHDA, CDR2 SQIVND (reference sequence). The CDR3 region is CASSKVPSGYEQYF. CDR3 sequence (DNA): TGTGCCAGTAGTAAAGTCCCTAGCGGATACGAGCAGTACTTC.

The J gene is TRBJ1-5, the V gene TRBV2; 7 bases are shared with TRBD1. There are 15 residues in the CDR3. CDR1 SNHLY and CDR2 FYNNEI come from the germline V gene. The V gene end was trimmed by 6 bases and the J gene end by 3 bases; junction bases not matched to a gene: 8. CDR3 loop: CASSSGTAHNQPQHF. The CDR3 DNA reads as TGTGCCAGCAGCTCCGGGACAGCTCACAATCAGCCCCAGCATTTT.

Comment on this clone: The same CDR3 is also encoded by other DNA sequences in this sample. The V call is TRBV5-1, the J call TRBJ1-1; 7 nucleotides line up with TRBD1. This CDR3 has 15 amino acids. CDR1 is SGHRS, CDR2 YFSETQ, per germline. Germline trimming cut 4 bases from V and 0 bases from J; bases unmatched to any gene: 6. The CDR3 coding sequence is TGCGCCAGCAGCCCCTGGACAGGCATGAACACTGAAGCTTTCTTT. Its protein product is CASSPWTGMNTEAFF.

The chain recombines TRBV4-1 with TRBJ1-1, with 8 bases that match TRBD1. Germline values: CDR1 MGHRA, CDR2 YSYEKL. This CDR3 contains 15 residues. Trimming took 0 bases from V and 13 from J; bases not matched to a gene: 13. CDR3 residues: CASSQDSPTGDPGFF. The CDR3 bases are TGCGCCAGCAGCCAAGATTCTCCGACAGGGGACCCTGGTTTCTTT.

This sequence joins TRBV27 and TRBJ2-3; TRBD2 agrees at 10 bases. CDR3 length: 13 amino acids. Per germline, CDR1 MNHEY and CDR2 SMNVEV (reference sequence). V lost 6 bases and J lost 8; bases outside the gene matches: 5. In DNA form, the CDR3 reads TGTGCCAGCAGACCTAGCGGGAGCGGTACGCAGTATTTT. Its translation is CASRPSGSGTQYF.

The chain recombines TRBV4-1 with TRBJ1-5; weak D call: TRBD1 (6 bases). V gave up 2 bases and J gave up 6 bases, with 11 bases separating them. This CDR3 has 14 amino acids. CDR1 is MGHRA, CDR2 YSYEKL, per germline. Here the CDR3 reads CASSQPWTAQPQHF. DNA for the CDR3: TGCGCCAGCAGCCAACCCTGGACAGCTCAGCCCCAGCATTTT.